The rows below give T cell receptor beta chains drawn from one sample of a study of blood T cell repertoires in COVID-19. Some clones are missing from TCRdb's copy, which holds only in-frame ones; the method was immunoSEQ multiplex PCR. The repertoire holds over 75,000 clones, less than 85% seen once, with roughly 8.4% in the top ten. Sample: peripheral blood. The source is a man over 45 who had recovered from COVID-19. CDR3s include the opening cysteine and the closing phenylalanine or tryptophan.

CDR3aa: CASSLAGGNEQFF
v_gene: TRBV7-9
j_gene: TRBJ2-1

CDR3aa: CASKDRLNTEAFF
v_gene: TRBV19
j_gene: TRBJ1-1

CDR3aa: CASSLETTGAEAFF
v_gene: TRBV7-6
j_gene: TRBJ1-1

CDR3aa: CASSRISGGANEQFF
v_gene: TRBV4-2
j_gene: TRBJ2-1

CDR3aa: CASSIVAGKQDIQYF
v_gene: TRBV19
j_gene: TRBJ2-4

CDR3aa: CASSSRGGGIGGYTF
v_gene: TRBV7-9
j_gene: TRBJ1-2

CDR3aa: CASSFQGGEQYF
v_gene: TRBV5-6
j_gene: TRBJ2-7

CDR3aa: CASSDRLSGNTIYF
v_gene: TRBV6-1
j_gene: TRBJ1-3

CDR3aa: CASSIEAAQETQYF
v_gene: TRBV9
j_gene: TRBJ2-5

CDR3aa: CASSSTWTQYF
v_gene: TRBV12-3/TRBV12-4
j_gene: TRBJ2-5

CDR3aa: CSASTGSTQPQHF
v_gene: TRBV20-1
j_gene: TRBJ1-5

CDR3aa: CASSLDPTRDTQYF
v_gene: TRBV7-2
j_gene: TRBJ2-3

CDR3aa: CASSLSGARGYTF
v_gene: TRBV12-3/TRBV12-4
j_gene: TRBJ1-2

CDR3aa: CASSQPLAGGFYNEQFF
v_gene: TRBV3-1/TRBV3-2
j_gene: TRBJ2-1

CDR3aa: CASSLVSGGQGYTF
v_gene: TRBV13
j_gene: TRBJ1-2

CDR3aa: CASRGDSTSGANVLTF
v_gene: TRBV19
j_gene: TRBJ2-6

CDR3aa: CASSKNPGSDGYTF
v_gene: TRBV7-3
j_gene: TRBJ1-2

CDR3aa: CASSQVGANYGYTF
v_gene: TRBV4-3
j_gene: TRBJ1-2

CDR3aa: CASSLTGLETQYF
v_gene: TRBV11-2
j_gene: TRBJ2-5

CDR3aa: CASSVTGTANTEAFF
v_gene: TRBV7-3
j_gene: TRBJ1-1

CDR3aa: CASSFRGRHEQYF
v_gene: TRBV12-3/TRBV12-4
j_gene: TRBJ2-7

CDR3aa: CASSQEGRGLSSYNEQFF
v_gene: TRBV3-1/TRBV3-2
j_gene: TRBJ2-1

CDR3aa: CASSRLGQNTGELFF
v_gene: TRBV5-4
j_gene: TRBJ2-2

CDR3aa: CASSLFQGMNTEAFF
v_gene: TRBV5-1
j_gene: TRBJ1-1

CDR3aa: CASSEGLASGELFF
v_gene: TRBV11-2
j_gene: TRBJ2-2

CDR3aa: CASSYPGPTGNEQFF
v_gene: TRBV6-6
j_gene: TRBJ2-1

CDR3aa: CASSKGGLAGGHADTQYF
v_gene: TRBV21-1
j_gene: TRBJ2-3

CDR3aa: CAWSGDSYNSPLHF
v_gene: TRBV30
j_gene: TRBJ1-6

CDR3aa: CASSLAQTNTGELFF
v_gene: TRBV5-1
j_gene: TRBJ2-2

CDR3aa: CASNDGRGGTQYF
v_gene: TRBV10-2
j_gene: TRBJ2-3

CDR3aa: CSVEGRGVNTGELFF
v_gene: TRBV29-1
j_gene: TRBJ2-2

CDR3aa: CATSEPGQDHNEQFF
v_gene: TRBV24-1
j_gene: TRBJ2-1

CDR3aa: CASSRTGSYGYTF
v_gene: TRBV7-9
j_gene: TRBJ1-2

CDR3aa: CASSLGTANSPLHF
v_gene: TRBV5-5
j_gene: TRBJ1-6

CDR3aa: CASSLRLAGSTGELFF
v_gene: TRBV5-1
j_gene: TRBJ2-2

CDR3aa: CASSPTSSGIPDTQYF
v_gene: TRBV18
j_gene: TRBJ2-3

CDR3aa: CASSYLQGPGELFF
v_gene: TRBV6-2/TRBV6-3
j_gene: TRBJ2-2

CDR3aa: CASSIRPRLAGEEQYF
v_gene: TRBV19
j_gene: TRBJ2-7

CDR3aa: CAWSVSRVNTEAFF
v_gene: TRBV30
j_gene: TRBJ1-1

CDR3aa: CASSFQGGEKLFF
v_gene: TRBV28
j_gene: TRBJ1-4

CDR3aa: CASTSDRGSETQYF
v_gene: TRBV2
j_gene: TRBJ2-5

CDR3aa: CASSSGTFNEQFF
v_gene: TRBV7-9
j_gene: TRBJ2-1

CDR3aa: CASSLGSRGGETQYF
v_gene: TRBV11-3
j_gene: TRBJ2-5

CDR3aa: CASRSGLGNTIYF
v_gene: TRBV6-5
j_gene: TRBJ1-3

CDR3aa: CASSRQTGTSGYNEQFF
v_gene: TRBV6-2/TRBV6-3
j_gene: TRBJ2-1